A selection of T cell receptor beta chains follows, all from one sample in a study of OX40 agonist ivuxolimab in advanced cancers. This table comes from immunoSEQ multiplex PCR, and its TCRdb copy is limited to in-frame clones, with some not included. The sample shows 83,000 or so clones, approximately 86% of them seen only once. The sequencing here drew on CD4+ or CD8+ T cells sorted from blood, taken in a trial of the OX40 agonist ivuxolimab. These receptors originate from an adult with an advanced solid tumor such as melanoma, head and neck, liver or kidney cancer. Both conserved end residues are part of each CDR3. D genes are given only for firm matches. Clone size is shown for a subset of rows, as once, few, many or a class of expanded clone.

D: TRBD2; V: TRBV10-3; J: TRBJ2-3; size: -; CDR3: CAISSSAGGETDTQYF; DNA: TGTGCCATCAGTTCTTCAGCGGGGGGGGAGACAGATACGCAGTATTTT
D: -; V: TRBV10-3; J: TRBJ1-5; size: few; CDR3: CAISDLHPVIGNQPQHF; DNA: TGTGCCATCAGTGACCTCCACCCGGTGATAGGCAATCAGCCCCAGCATTTT
D: TRBD1; V: TRBV27; J: TRBJ2-7; size: -; CDR3: CASSLSTGGAGEQYF; DNA: TGTGCCAGCAGTTTATCGACAGGGGGCGCGGGGGAGCAGTACTTC
D: -; V: TRBV21-1; J: TRBJ1-6; size: -; CDR3: CASSATGVSPLHF; DNA: TGTGCCAGCAGCGCGACAGGGGTTTCACCCCTCCACTTT
D: -; V: TRBV28; J: TRBJ1-3; size: -; CDR3: CASSRGLSSSGNTIYF; DNA: TGTGCCAGCAGTCGGGGCCTTTCAAGCTCTGGAAACACCATATATTTT
D: -; V: TRBV28; J: TRBJ1-1; size: -; CDR3: CASSFIVNTEAFF; DNA: TGTGCCAGCAGTTTCATAGTGAACACTGAAGCTTTCTTT
D: TRBD1; V: TRBV27; J: TRBJ2-7; size: -; CDR3: CASSGTGRYEQYF; DNA: TGTGCCAGCTCCGGGACAGGGAGGTACGAGCAGTACTTC
D: TRBD1; V: TRBV10-1; J: TRBJ2-2; size: -; CDR3: CASRTGLDTGELFF; DNA: TGCGCCAGCAGGACAGGGTTGGACACCGGGGAGCTGTTTTTT
D: -; V: TRBV5-1; J: TRBJ1-2; size: -; CDR3: CASRLEGGELDYGYTF; DNA: TGCGCCAGCAGATTGGAAGGTGGGGAACTCGACTATGGCTACACCTTC
D: -; V: TRBV28; J: TRBJ1-2; size: -; CDR3: CASSSPIEGYTF; DNA: TGTGCCAGCAGTTCCCCTATCGAAGGCTACACCTTC
D: TRBD1; V: TRBV18; J: TRBJ1-5; size: -; CDR3: CASSPETGRQPQHF; DNA: TGTGCCAGCTCACCAGAGACAGGGCGACAGCCCCAGCATTTT
D: -; V: TRBV5-1; J: TRBJ1-1; size: -; CDR3: CASSSTGFPEAFF; DNA: TGCGCCAGCTCGAGCACAGGGTTTCCTGAAGCTTTCTTT
D: TRBD2; V: TRBV7-2; J: TRBJ2-1; size: -; CDR3: CASSPRTSGTYNEQFF; DNA: TGTGCCAGCAGCCCGAGGACTAGCGGGACCTACAATGAGCAGTTCTTC
D: -; V: TRBV19; J: TRBJ2-7; size: -; CDR3: CASSRSVLSSYEQYF; DNA: TGTGCCAGTAGTAGGAGCGTCCTGAGCTCCTACGAGCAGTACTTC
D: -; V: TRBV5-4; J: TRBJ1-1; size: once; CDR3: CASSWGGRTEAFF; DNA: TGTGCCAGCAGCTGGGGAGGGCGCACTGAAGCTTTCTTT
D: TRBD1; V: TRBV18; J: TRBJ2-4; size: -; CDR3: CASSENDRALAKNIQYF; DNA: TGTGCCAGCTCAGAAAACGACAGGGCCCTAGCCAAAAACATTCAGTACTTC
D: TRBD2; V: TRBV19; J: TRBJ2-3; size: -; CDR3: CASSSRGGTDTQYF; DNA: TGTGCCAGTAGTTCCCGGGGGGGCACAGATACGCAGTATTTT
D: -; V: TRBV18; J: TRBJ1-4; size: -; CDR3: CASSPLAGTNEKLFF; DNA: TGTGCCAGCTCACCATTGGCAGGGACTAATGAAAAACTGTTTTTT
D: -; V: TRBV7-2; J: TRBJ1-6; size: few; CDR3: CASTPLRSSNSPLHF; DNA: TGTGCCAGCACGCCCCTTAGGTCCAGTAATTCACCCCTCCACTTT
D: -; V: TRBV5-6; J: TRBJ1-5; size: -; CDR3: CASSLKNQPQHF; DNA: TGTGCCAGCAGCTTAAAAAATCAGCCCCAGCATTTT
D: TRBD1; V: TRBV19; J: TRBJ2-7; size: -; CDR3: CASSIKGQGSIFYEQYF; DNA: TGTGCCAGTAGTATCAAGGGACAGGGGTCGATTTTCTACGAGCAGTACTTC
D: -; V: TRBV6-5; J: TRBJ2-7; size: -; CDR3: CASRRTHQTGEQYF; DNA: TGTGCCAGCAGACGGACCCACCAGACGGGTGAGCAGTACTTC
D: -; V: TRBV9; J: TRBJ2-3; size: -; CDR3: CASSVGLAGPSTDTQYF; DNA: TGTGCCAGCAGCGTGGGCCTGGCGGGGCCCAGCACAGATACGCAGTATTTT
D: TRBD1; V: TRBV5-1; J: TRBJ1-2; size: -; CDR3: CASSLQTGAGYGYTF; DNA: TGCGCCAGCAGCCTACAAACAGGGGCCGGCTATGGCTACACCTTC
D: -; V: TRBV6-6; J: TRBJ1-6; size: once; CDR3: CASSYSASPLHF; DNA: TGTGCCAGCAGTTACTCTGCCTCACCCCTCCACTTT
D: -; V: TRBV11-2; J: TRBJ1-3; size: -; CDR3: CASSLNSGNTIYF; DNA: TGTGCCAGCAGCTTAAACTCTGGAAACACCATATATTTT
D: -; V: TRBV4-1; J: TRBJ2-5; size: -; CDR3: CASSQGVMGETQYF; DNA: TGCGCCAGCAGCCAAGGGGTGATGGGAGAGACCCAGTACTTC
D: -; V: TRBV5-1; J: TRBJ2-1; size: -; CDR3: CASSPGTNNEQFF; DNA: TGCGCCAGCAGCCCCGGGACGAACAATGAGCAGTTCTTC
D: TRBD1; V: TRBV7-2; J: TRBJ1-5; size: -; CDR3: CASSLDVWTGRGGDQPQHF; DNA: TGTGCCAGCAGCTTAGATGTCTGGACAGGGAGGGGAGGGGATCAGCCCCAGCATTTT
D: -; V: TRBV15; J: TRBJ2-2; size: -; CDR3: CATSYASGLQLFF; DNA: TGTGCCACCAGCTACGCGTCCGGTCTGCAGCTGTTTTTT
D: -; V: TRBV7-2; J: TRBJ2-7; size: -; CDR3: CASSLSRRSSYEQYF; DNA: TGTGCCAGCAGCTTAAGTCGGCGGTCCTCCTACGAGCAGTACTTC
D: -; V: TRBV5-4; J: TRBJ2-4; size: -; CDR3: CASSLPGGARNIQYF; DNA: TGTGCCAGCAGCTTGCCAGGGGGGGCAAGGAACATTCAGTACTTC
D: -; V: TRBV7-9; J: TRBJ1-5; size: -; CDR3: CASSLDTVNSNQPQHF; DNA: TGTGCCAGCAGCTTAGACACAGTTAATAGCAATCAGCCCCAGCATTTT
D: -; V: TRBV11-3; J: TRBJ1-1; size: -; CDR3: CASSLGGASNTEAFF; DNA: TGTGCCAGCAGCTTAGGTGGGGCGTCGAACACTGAAGCTTTCTTT